A selection of T cell receptor beta chains follows, all from one sample in a study of blood T cells in healthy people across ages. TCRdb independently ran MiXCR on the 5' RACE reads; one entry per CDR3 protein. This repertoire shows approximately 1,700,000 distinct CDR3 sequences, approximately 40% found once; its top ten account for 23%. Sample: blood. The origin of the receptors is a human donor in good health. The CDR3 runs from the conserved cysteine through the conserved F or W. The order of the fields is J gene, clone size, D gene, V gene, CDR3 protein, CDR3 DNA. D genes are given only for firm matches. Rows give clone size only sometimes, using once, few, many, or a class for an expanded clone.

TRBJ2-7	many	TRBD1	TRBV10-3	CATLGQGYEQYF	TGTGCCACCCTCGGACAGGGCTACGAGCAGTACTTC
TRBJ2-3	.	.	TRBV12-3/TRBV12-4	CASSSTGFPDTQYF	TGTGCCAGCAGCTCTACAGGGTTCCCAGATACGCAGTATTTT
TRBJ2-1	few	.	TRBV29-1	CSFRPSLSQDEQFF	TGCAGCTTCCGCCCGTCGCTTTCCCAAGACGAGCAGTTCTTC
TRBJ2-7	.	.	TRBV6-2/TRBV6-3	CASRTGPGVSYEQYF	TGTGCCAGCAGAACGGGGCCCGGCGTATCCTACGAGCAGTACTTC
TRBJ1-2	few	.	TRBV5-1	CASREGVNSYGYTF	TGCGCCAGCAGAGAAGGGGTGAATTCCTATGGCTACACCTTC
TRBJ1-4	.	.	TRBV7-2	CASSSSGTNEKLFF	TGTGCCAGCAGCTCATCGGGAACTAATGAAAAACTGTTTTTT
TRBJ2-7	few	TRBD1	TRBV25-1	CASSLTAQGVSYEQYF	TGTGCCAGCAGTCTAACGGCACAGGGGGTCTCCTACGAGCAGTACTTC
TRBJ2-7	.	.	TRBV27	CASSPDWGYEQYF	TGTGCCAGCAGTCCTGATTGGGGCTACGAGCAGTACTTC
TRBJ1-1	.	TRBD1	TRBV7-9	CASSTTGAGDTEAFF	TGTGCCAGCAGCACGACAGGGGCTGGGGACACTGAAGCTTTCTTT
TRBJ1-2	few	.	TRBV7-3	CASSFAHTGYGYTF	TGTGCCAGCAGCTTCGCTCATACAGGGTATGGCTACACCTTC
TRBJ2-7	few	.	TRBV7-2	CASSLGGTGSSYEQYF	TGTGCCAGCAGCTTAGGGGGGACCGGAAGCTCCTACGAGCAGTACTTC
TRBJ1-5	.	TRBD1	TRBV5-8	CASSLESWRGLNQPQHF	TGTGCCAGCAGCTTGGAATCTTGGAGGGGGCTGAATCAGCCCCAGCATTTT
TRBJ1-5	.	.	TRBV12-3/TRBV12-4	CASSLNLWQQPQHF	TGTGCCAGCAGTTTGAATTTATGGCAGCAGCCCCAGCATTTT
TRBJ2-3	.	.	TRBV6-5	CASRPQSGRDTDTQYF	TGTGCCAGCAGACCCCAAAGCGGGCGGGACACAGATACGCAGTATTTT